The rows below give T cell receptor beta chains drawn from one sample of a study of OX40 agonist ivuxolimab in advanced cancers. Method: immunoSEQ multiplex PCR; TCRdb's copy keeps in-frame clones and lacks some. The table includes 50,000 to 65,000 clones, 82% detected once. The sequencing here drew on CD4+ or CD8+ T cells sorted from blood, taken in a trial of the OX40 agonist ivuxolimab. These receptor sequences come from an adult with an advanced solid tumor such as melanoma, head and neck, liver or kidney cancer. Both conserved end residues are part of each CDR3. The D gene is left open where the match is weak. Clone size appears in some rows only: once, few, many, or a class for an expanded clone.

>NA|17|TRBV5-4|NA|TRBJ1-5
TGTGCCAGCAGCCGGGGGCTGACTCTAGCGAGCAATCAGCCCCAGCATTTT
CASSRGLTLASNQPQHF
>TRBD1|16|TRBV5-4|NA|TRBJ1-2
TGTGCCAGCAGCATCGGACAGGGGGTCTGGGACTATGGCTACACCTTC
CASSIGQGVWDYGYTF
>TRBD1|15|TRBV5-1|NA|TRBJ1-1
TGCGCCAGCAGCTTGGGGCAGGGGGCGGGCACTGAAGCTTTCTTT
CASSLGQGAGTEAFF
>NA|15|TRBV6-6|NA|TRBJ1-5
TGTGCCAGCAGTTACGGGCAGGCCCCCAATCAGCCCCAGCATTTT
CASSYGQAPNQPQHF
>NA|14|TRBV6-5|NA|TRBJ2-7
TGTGCCAGCAGATCCTCCGGGGGCGTGGGGGAGCAGTACTTC
CASRSSGGVGEQYF
>NA|15|TRBV11-2|NA|TRBJ1-1
TGTGCCAGCAGCTTATCGGGCGGCCCGAACACTGAAGCTTTCTTT
CASSLSGGPNTEAFF
>NA|14|TRBV9|NA|TRBJ2-3
TGTGCCAGCAGGCCCGGGGGTTACACAGATACGCAGTATTTT
CASRPGGYTDTQYF
>TRBD1|13|TRBV10-3|NA|TRBJ2-7
TGTGCCATCACGGACAGGAGCTCCTACGAGCAGTACTTC
CAITDRSSYEQYF
>TRBD2|16|TRBV6-6|once|TRBJ2-3
TGTGCCAGCTCCCCAGGGCGGGGGGGCCCGACAGATACGCAGTATTTT
CASSPGRGGPTDTQYF
>NA|15|TRBV19|few|TRBJ1-1
TGTGCCAGTAGTCGGGGGGACCTGATGAGCACTGAAGCTTTCTTT
CASSRGDLMSTEAFF
>TRBD1|14|TRBV10-3|NA|TRBJ2-2
TGTGCCACAGGGGGGACAGGGAACACCGGGGAGCTGTTTTTT
CATGGTGNTGELFF
>TRBD1|14|TRBV19|few|TRBJ1-6
TGTGCCAGCTCAGAGGGACAGGGATATTCACCCCTCCACTTT
CASSEGQGYSPLHF
>TRBD1|12|TRBV10-1|NA|TRBJ1-1
TGCGCCAGCAGTACTACAGGGGCTGAAGCTTTCTTT
CASSTTGAEAFF
>NA|15|TRBV19|NA|TRBJ1-6
TGTGCCAGTAGTATCTCGGGAACGTATAATTCACCCCTCCACTTT
CASSISGTYNSPLHF
>TRBD1|15|TRBV28|NA|TRBJ2-7
TGTGCCAGCACTGGAGGGGACAGGGGGCGTTACGAGCAGTACTTC
CASTGGDRGRYEQYF
>NA|15|TRBV19|NA|TRBJ1-5
TGTGCCAGTAGTATAGGGGATGGGGGGAGTCAGCCCCAGCATTTT
CASSIGDGGSQPQHF
>NA|15|TRBV5-1|NA|TRBJ1-1
TGCGCCAGCAGTAGGGTTGGCGGGGGGTTCACTGAAGCTTTCTTT
CASSRVGGGFTEAFF
>TRBD1|13|TRBV7-2|NA|TRBJ1-5
TGTGCCAGCAGCCTGACAGGGGCTCAGCCCCAGCATTTT
CASSLTGAQPQHF
>TRBD1|20|TRBV19|NA|TRBJ1-3
TGTGCCAGTAGTATGAGGGGGCCAGTAACCTCAGGGAGCTCTGGAAACACCATATATTTT
CASSMRGPVTSGSSGNTIYF
>TRBD2|16|TRBV4-1|NA|TRBJ2-3
TGCGCCAGCAGCCAGGGGCGGGGGGGCAGGGCAGATACGCAGTATTTT
CASSQGRGGRADTQYF
>TRBD1|16|TRBV27|NA|TRBJ2-2
TGTGCCAGCAGTTCCGACAGGGGGCTTTCCTCCCGGGAGCTGTTTTTT
CASSSDRGLSSRELFF
>NA|13|TRBV6-6|NA|TRBJ1-5
TGTGCCAGCAGTTACGTTGCGGGGCAGCCCCAGCATTTT
CASSYVAGQPQHF
>TRBD1|15|TRBV11-3|NA|TRBJ1-6
TGTGCCAGCAGCCCTCGGACAGGCGGAAATTCACCCCTCCACTTT
CASSPRTGGNSPLHF